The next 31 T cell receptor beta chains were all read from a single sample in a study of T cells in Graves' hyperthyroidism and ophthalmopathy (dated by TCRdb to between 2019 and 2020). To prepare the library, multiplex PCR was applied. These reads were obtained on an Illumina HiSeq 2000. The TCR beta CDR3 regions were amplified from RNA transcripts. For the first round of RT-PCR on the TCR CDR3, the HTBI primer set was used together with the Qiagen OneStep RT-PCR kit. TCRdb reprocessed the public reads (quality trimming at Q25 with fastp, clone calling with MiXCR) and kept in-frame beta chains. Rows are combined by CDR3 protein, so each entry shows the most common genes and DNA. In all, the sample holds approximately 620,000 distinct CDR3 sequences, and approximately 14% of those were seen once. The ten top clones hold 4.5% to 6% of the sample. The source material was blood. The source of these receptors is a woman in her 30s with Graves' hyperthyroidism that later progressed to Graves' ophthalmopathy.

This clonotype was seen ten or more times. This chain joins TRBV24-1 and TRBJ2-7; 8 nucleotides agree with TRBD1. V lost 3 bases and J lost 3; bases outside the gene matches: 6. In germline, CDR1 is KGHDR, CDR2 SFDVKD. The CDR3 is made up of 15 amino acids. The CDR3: CATSDPGQAYYEQYF. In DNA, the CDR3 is TGTGCCACCAGTGATCCGGGACAGGCTTACTACGAGCAGTACTTC.

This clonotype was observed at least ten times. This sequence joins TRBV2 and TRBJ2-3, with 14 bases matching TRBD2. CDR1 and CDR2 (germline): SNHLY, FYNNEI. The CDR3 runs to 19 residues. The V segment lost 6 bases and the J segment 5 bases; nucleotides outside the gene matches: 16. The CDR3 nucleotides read TGTGCCAGCAGCGACCCCCCAGAGACTAGCGGGAGGGTCGGAGATACGCAGTATTTT. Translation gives CASSDPPETSGRVGDTQYF. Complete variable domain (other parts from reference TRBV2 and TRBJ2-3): EPEVTQTPSHQVTQMGQEVILRCVPISNHLYFYWYRQILGQKVEFLVSFYNNEISEKSEIFDDQFSVERPDGSNFTLKIRSTKLEDSAMYFCASSDPPETSGRVGDTQYFGPGTRLTVL.

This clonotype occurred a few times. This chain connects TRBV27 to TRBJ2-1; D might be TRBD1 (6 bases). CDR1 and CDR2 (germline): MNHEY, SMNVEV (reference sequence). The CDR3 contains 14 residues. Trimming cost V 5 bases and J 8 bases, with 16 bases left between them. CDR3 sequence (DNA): TGTGCCAGCAGTCTAAATAACAGGGCCCATGAGCAGTTCTTC. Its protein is CASSLNNRAHEQFF.

CDR3 amino acids: CSVDLGTEAFF. Here the CDR3 DNA reads TGCAGCGTTGATTTGGGCACTGAAGCTTTCTTT. This sequence joins TRBV29-1 and TRBJ1-1; no reliable D call. The CDR3 spans 11 residues. Germline V gene lookup returns CDR1 SQVTM and CDR2 ANQGSEA. With 3 bases removed from V and 4 bases from J, the gap between germline ends came to 6 bases.

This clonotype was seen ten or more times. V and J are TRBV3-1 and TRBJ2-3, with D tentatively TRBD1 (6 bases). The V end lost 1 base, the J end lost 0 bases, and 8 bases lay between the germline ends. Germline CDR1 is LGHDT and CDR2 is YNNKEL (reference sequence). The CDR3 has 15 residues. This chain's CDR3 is CASSQGQASTDTQYF. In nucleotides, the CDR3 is TGTGCCAGCAGCCAAGGACAGGCAAGCACAGATACGCAGTATTTT.

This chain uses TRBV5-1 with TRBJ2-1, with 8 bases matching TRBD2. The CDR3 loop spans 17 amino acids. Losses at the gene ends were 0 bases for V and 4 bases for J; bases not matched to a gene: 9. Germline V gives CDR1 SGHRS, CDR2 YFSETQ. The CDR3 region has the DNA TGCGCCAGCAGCTTGGCCGTAGAGCGGGAGCCGTACAATGAGCAGTTCTTC. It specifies CASSLAVEREPYNEQFF.

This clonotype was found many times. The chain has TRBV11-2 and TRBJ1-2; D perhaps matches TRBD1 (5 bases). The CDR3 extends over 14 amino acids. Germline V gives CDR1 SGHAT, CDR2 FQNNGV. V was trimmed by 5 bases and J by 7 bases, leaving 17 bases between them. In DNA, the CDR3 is TGTGCCAGCAGCCGGTGGGAGGGGTTTGGTGGCTACACCTTC. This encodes CASSRWEGFGGYTF.

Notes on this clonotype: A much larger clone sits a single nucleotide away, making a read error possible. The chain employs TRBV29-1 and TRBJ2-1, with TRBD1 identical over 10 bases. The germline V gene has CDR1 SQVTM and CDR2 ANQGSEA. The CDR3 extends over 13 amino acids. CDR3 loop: CGDRPGQGNEQFF. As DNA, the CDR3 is TGCGGCGATCGCCCGGGACAGGGGAATGAGCAGTTCTTC.

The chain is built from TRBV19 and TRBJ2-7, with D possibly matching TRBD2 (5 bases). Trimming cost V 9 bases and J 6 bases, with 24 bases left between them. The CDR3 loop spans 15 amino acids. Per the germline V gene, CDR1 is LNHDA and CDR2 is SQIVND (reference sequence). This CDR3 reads CASSQVSVWGVEQYF. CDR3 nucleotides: TGTGCCAGCAGCCAAGTGTCAGTCTGGGGAGTCGAGCAGTACTTC.

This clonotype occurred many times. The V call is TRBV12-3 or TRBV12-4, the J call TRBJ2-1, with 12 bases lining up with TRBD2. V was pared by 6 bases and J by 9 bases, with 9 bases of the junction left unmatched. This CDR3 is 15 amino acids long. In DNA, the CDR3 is TGTGCCAGCAGCTTGACTAGCGGGAGAGGAGGTGAGCAGTTCTTC. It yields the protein CASSLTSGRGGEQFF.

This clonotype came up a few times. The CDR3 is CSARGYEREDLMNIQYF. The CDR3 DNA reads TGCAGTGCTAGAGGTTACGAGCGGGAGGACCTAATGAACATTCAGTACTTC. The gene calls are TRBV20-1 and TRBJ2-4; 9 nucleotides align to TRBD2. The CDR3 totals 17 residues. V lost 1 base, J lost 7 bases, and 14 bases stayed unmatched. Germline CDR1 is DFQATT and CDR2 is SNEGSKA (reference sequence).

The CDR3 DNA is TGTGCCAGCAGTTATACTAGCACCCAAGAGACCCAGTACTTC. Residues: CASSYTSTQETQYF. V gene TRBV12-3 or TRBV12-4 combines with J gene TRBJ2-5, with D tentatively TRBD2 (6 bases). V was cut by 4 bases and J by 1 base, with 10 bases left in between. This CDR3 region has 14 residues.

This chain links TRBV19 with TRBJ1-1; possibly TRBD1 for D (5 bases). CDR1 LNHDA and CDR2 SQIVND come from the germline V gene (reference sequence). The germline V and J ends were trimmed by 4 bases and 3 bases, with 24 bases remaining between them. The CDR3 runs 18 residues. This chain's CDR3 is CASSTEAPGWGVHTEAFF. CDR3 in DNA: TGTGCCAGTAGTACCGAAGCCCCCGGTTGGGGGGTACACACTGAAGCTTTCTTT.

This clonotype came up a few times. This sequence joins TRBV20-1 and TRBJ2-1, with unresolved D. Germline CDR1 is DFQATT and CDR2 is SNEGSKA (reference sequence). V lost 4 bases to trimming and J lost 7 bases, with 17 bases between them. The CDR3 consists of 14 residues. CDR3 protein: CSAIYPERLNEQFF. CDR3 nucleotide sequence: TGCAGTGCTATCTACCCGGAGAGGTTGAATGAGCAGTTCTTC.

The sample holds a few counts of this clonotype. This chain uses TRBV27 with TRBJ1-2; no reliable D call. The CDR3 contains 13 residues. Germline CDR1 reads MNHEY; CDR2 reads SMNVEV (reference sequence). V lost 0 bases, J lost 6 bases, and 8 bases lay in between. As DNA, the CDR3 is TGTGCCAGCAGTTTATCACAGACGAATGGCTACACCTTC. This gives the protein CASSLSQTNGYTF.

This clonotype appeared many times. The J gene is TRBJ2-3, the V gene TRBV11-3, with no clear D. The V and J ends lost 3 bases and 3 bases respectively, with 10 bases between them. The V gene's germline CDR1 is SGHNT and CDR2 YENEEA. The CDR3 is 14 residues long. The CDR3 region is CASSFTLWTDTQYF. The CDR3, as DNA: TGTGCCAGCAGCTTTACCCTCTGGACAGATACGCAGTATTTT.

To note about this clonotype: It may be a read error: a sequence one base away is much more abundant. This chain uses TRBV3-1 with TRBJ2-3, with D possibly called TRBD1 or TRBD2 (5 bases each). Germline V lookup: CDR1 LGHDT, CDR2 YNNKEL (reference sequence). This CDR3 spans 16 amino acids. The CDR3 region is CASSRGVTTFTYTQYF. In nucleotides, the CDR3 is TGTGCCAGCAGCCGGGGCGTGACTACCTTCACATATACGCAGTATTTT.

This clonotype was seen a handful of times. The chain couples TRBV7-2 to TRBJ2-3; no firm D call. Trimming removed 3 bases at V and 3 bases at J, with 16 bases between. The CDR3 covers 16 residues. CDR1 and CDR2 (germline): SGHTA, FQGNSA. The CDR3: CASSLISGIRTDTQYF. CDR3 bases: TGTGCCAGCAGCTTGATTTCGGGCATTCGAACAGATACGCAGTATTTT.

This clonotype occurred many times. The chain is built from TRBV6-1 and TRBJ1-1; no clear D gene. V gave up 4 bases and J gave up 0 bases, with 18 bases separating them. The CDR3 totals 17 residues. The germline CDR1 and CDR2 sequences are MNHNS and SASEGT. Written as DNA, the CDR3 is TGTGCCAGCAGTGCGGTTGGTTGGGTAGGGTTGAACACTGAAGCTTTCTTT. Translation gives CASSAVGWVGLNTEAFF.

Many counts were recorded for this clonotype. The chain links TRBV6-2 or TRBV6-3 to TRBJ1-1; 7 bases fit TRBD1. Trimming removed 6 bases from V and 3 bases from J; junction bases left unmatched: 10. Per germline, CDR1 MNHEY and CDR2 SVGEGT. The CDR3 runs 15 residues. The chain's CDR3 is CASRERKGADTEAFF. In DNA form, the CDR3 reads TGTGCCAGCAGAGAGAGAAAGGGGGCTGACACTGAAGCTTTCTTT.

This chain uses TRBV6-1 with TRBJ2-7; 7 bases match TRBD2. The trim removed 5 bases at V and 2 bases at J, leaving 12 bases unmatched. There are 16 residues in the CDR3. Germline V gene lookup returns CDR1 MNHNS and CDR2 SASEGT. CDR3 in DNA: TGTGCCAGCAGTCGTGGGGGGGACCCGGGAGCCTACGAGCAGTACTTC. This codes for CASSRGGDPGAYEQYF.

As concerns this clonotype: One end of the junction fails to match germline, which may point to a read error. The DNA for the CDR3 is TGTGCCCGCAGCTTAGGCGAGGATCAGCCCCTGCATTTT. Protein sequence: CARSLGEDQPLHF. The chain is built from TRBV7-3 and TRBJ1-5, with D uncertain. The CDR3 is 13 amino acids. Germline V lookup: CDR1 SGHTA, CDR2 FQGTGA.

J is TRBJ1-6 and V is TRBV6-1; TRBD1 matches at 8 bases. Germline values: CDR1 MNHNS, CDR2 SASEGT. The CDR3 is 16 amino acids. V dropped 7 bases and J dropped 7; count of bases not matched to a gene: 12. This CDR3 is CASTLPSGQANSPLHF. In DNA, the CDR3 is TGTGCCAGCACACTGCCCTCGGGACAGGCCAATTCACCCCTCCACTTT.

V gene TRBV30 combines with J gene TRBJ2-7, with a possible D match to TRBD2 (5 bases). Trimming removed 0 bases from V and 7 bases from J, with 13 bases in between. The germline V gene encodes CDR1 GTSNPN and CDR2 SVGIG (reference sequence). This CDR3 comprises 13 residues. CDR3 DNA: TGTGCCTGGAGTGTAACGATCTCGGGGGAGCAGTACTTC. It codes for CAWSVTISGEQYF.

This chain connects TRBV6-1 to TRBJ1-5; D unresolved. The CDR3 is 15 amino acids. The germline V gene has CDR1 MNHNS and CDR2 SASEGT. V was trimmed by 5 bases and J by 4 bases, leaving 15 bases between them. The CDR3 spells CASSSGSGGNQPQHF. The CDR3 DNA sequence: TGTGCCAGCAGTAGTGGTTCGGGTGGGAATCAGCCCCAGCATTTT.

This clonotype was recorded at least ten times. CDR3 nucleotides: TGCAGTGTCCCCCCTAGCGGGGGATACAATGAGCAGTTCTTC. It encodes CSVPPSGGYNEQFF. This chain connects TRBV20-1 to TRBJ2-1; 10 positions match TRBD2. The V gene end was trimmed by 7 bases and the J gene end by 4 bases; junction bases not matched to a gene: 7. Per the germline V gene, CDR1 is DFQATT and CDR2 is SNEGSKA (reference sequence). The CDR3 is made up of 14 amino acids.

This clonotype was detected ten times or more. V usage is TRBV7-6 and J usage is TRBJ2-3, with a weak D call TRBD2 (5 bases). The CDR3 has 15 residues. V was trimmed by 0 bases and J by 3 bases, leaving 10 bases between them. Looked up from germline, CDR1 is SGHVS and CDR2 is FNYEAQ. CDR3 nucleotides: TGTGCCAGCAGCTTAGCGGGAGTAGGTACAGATACGCAGTATTTT. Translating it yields CASSLAGVGTDTQYF.

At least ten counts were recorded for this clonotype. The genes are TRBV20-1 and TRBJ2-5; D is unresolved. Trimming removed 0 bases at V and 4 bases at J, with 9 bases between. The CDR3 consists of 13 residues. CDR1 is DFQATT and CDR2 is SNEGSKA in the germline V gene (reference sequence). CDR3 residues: CSARDLGGETQYF. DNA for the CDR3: TGCAGTGCTAGAGATTTGGGCGGAGAGACCCAGTACTTC.

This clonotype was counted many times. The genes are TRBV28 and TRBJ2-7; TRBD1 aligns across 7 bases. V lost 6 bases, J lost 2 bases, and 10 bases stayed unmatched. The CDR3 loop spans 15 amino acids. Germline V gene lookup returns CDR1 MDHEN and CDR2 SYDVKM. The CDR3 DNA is TGTGCCAGCAGCTTAGGACAGGCCATCACCTACGAGCAGTACTTC. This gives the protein CASSLGQAITYEQYF.

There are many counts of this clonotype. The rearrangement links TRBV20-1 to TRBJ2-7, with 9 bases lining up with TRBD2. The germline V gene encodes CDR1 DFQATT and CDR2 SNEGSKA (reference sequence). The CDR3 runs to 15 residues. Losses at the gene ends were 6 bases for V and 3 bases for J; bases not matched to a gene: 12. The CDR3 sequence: CSARYSSGKNYEQYF. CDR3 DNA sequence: TGCAGTGCCCGCTACTCTAGCGGGAAAAACTACGAGCAGTACTTC.

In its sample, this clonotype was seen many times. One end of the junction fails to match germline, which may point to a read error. The CDR3: CASSLRERSSEQYF. CDR3 in DNA: TGTGCCAGCAGTCTTCGGGAGCGGTCCTCCGAGCAGTACTTC. The V gene is TRBV12-3 or TRBV12-4, the J gene TRBJ2-7; TRBD2 is a possible D gene (6 bases). This CDR3 is built from 14 residues.